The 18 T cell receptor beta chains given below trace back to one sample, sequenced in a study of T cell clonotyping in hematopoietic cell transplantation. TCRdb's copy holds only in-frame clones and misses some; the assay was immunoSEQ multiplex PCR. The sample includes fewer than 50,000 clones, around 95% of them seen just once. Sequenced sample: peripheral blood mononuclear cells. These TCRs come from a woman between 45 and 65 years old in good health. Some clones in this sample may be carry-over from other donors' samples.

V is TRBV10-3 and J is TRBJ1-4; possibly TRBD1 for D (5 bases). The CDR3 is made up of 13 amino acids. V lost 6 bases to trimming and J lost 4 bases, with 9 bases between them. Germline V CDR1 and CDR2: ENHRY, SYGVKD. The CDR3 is CAISRGDNEKLFF. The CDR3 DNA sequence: TGTGCCATCAGCCGGGGGGATAATGAAAAACTGTTTTTT.

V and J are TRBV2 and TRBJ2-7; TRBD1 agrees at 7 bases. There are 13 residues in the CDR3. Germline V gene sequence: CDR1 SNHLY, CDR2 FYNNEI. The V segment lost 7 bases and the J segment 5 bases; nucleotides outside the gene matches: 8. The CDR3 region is CASIKDRDNEQYF. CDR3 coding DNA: TGTGCCAGCATTAAAGACAGGGACAACGAGCAGTACTTC.

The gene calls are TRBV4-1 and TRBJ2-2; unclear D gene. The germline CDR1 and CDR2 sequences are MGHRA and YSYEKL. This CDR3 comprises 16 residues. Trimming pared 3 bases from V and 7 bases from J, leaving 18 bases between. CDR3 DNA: TGCGCCAGCAGCCACCTGGACCTAATAAGGGTCGGGGAGCTGTTTTTT. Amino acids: CASSHLDLIRVGELFF.

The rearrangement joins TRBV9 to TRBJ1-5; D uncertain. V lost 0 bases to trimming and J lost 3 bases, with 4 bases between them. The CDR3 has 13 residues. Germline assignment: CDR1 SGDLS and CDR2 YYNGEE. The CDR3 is CASSVDVNQPQHF. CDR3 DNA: TGTGCCAGCAGCGTAGATGTCAATCAGCCCCAGCATTTT.

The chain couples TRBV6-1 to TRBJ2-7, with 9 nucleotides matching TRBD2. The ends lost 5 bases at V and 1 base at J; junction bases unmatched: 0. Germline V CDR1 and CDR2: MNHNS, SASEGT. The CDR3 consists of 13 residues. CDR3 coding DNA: TGTGCCAGCAGTCTAGCGGGGTCCTACGAGCAGTACTTC. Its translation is CASSLAGSYEQYF.

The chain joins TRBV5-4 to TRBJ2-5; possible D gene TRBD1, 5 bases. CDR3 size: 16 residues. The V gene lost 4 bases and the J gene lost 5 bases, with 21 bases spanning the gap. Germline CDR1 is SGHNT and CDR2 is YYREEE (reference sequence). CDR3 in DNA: TGTGCCAGCAGCGCGGTCTTTGGGGCTTTGGGGGAGACCCAGTACTTC. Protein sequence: CASSAVFGALGETQYF.

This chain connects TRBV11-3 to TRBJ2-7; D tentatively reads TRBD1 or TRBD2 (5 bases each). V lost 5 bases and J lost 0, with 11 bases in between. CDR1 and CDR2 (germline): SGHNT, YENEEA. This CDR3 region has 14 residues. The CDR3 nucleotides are TGTGCCAGCAGCCCTAGGGACCTCTCCTACGAGCAGTACTTC. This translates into CASSPRDLSYEQYF.

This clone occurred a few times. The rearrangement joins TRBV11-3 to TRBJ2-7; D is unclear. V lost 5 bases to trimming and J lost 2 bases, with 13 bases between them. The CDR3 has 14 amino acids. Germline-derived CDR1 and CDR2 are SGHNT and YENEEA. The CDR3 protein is CASSDRRVTYEQYF. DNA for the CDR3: TGTGCCAGCAGCGACCGCCGGGTCACCTACGAGCAGTACTTC.

The CDR3 DNA sequence: TGTGCCAGCAGTGAAGGCCACTCTTCCAACTATGGCTACACCTTC. The encoded protein is CASSEGHSSNYGYTF. This sequence joins TRBV2 and TRBJ1-2; D call uncertain. Germline assignment: CDR1 SNHLY and CDR2 FYNNEI. The CDR3 length is 15 residues. V was clipped by 1 base and J by 2 bases, with 11 bases between them.

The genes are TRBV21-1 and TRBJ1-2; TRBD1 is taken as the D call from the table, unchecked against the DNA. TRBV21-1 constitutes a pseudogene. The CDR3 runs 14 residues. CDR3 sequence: CASSFRQGGYGYTF. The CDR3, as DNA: TGTGCCAGCAGCTTCCGACAGGGGGGCTATGGCTACACCTTC.

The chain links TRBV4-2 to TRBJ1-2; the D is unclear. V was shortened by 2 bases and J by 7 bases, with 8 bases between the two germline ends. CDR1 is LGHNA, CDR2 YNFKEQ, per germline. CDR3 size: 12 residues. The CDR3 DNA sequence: TGTGCCAGCAGCCAACCCTGGGTTGGCTACACCTTC. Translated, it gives CASSQPWVGYTF.

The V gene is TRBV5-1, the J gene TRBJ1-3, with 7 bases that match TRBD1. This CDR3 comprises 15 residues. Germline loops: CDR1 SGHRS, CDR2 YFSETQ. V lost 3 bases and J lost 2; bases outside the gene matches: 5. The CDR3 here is CASSSTGIPGNTIYF. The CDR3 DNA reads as TGCGCCAGCAGCTCGACAGGGATCCCTGGAAACACCATATATTTT.

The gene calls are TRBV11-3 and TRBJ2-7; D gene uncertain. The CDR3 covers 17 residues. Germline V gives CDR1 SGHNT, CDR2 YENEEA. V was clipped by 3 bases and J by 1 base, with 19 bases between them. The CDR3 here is CASSFSTWVGFSYEQYF. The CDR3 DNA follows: TGTGCCAGCAGCTTTAGTACTTGGGTCGGATTTTCCTACGAGCAGTACTTC. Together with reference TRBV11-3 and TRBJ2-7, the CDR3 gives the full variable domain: EAGVVQSPRYKIIEKKQPVAFWCNPISGHNTLYWYLQNLGQGPELLIRYENEEAVDDSQLPKDRFSAERLKGVDSTLKIQPAELGDSAVYLCASSFSTWVGFSYEQYFGPGTRLTVT.

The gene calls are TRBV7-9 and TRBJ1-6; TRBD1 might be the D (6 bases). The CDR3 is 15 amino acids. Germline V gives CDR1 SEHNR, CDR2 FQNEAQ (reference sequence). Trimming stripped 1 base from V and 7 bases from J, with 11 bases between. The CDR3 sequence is CASSLDGGGNSPLHF. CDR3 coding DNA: TGTGCCAGCAGCTTAGACGGGGGGGGCAATTCACCCCTCCACTTT.

The CDR3 nucleotides are TGTGCCAGCAGCCAACAATTTAATTCACCCCTCCACTTT. Protein: CASSQQFNSPLHF. The V and J genes are TRBV7-3 and TRBJ1-6; D gene uncertain. Germline V gene data show CDR1 as SGHTA and CDR2 as FQGTGA. With 5 bases removed from V and 6 bases from J, the gap between germline ends came to 8 bases. The CDR3 is 13 amino acids. Combining the CDR3 with reference TRBV7-3 and TRBJ1-6 gives the whole variable domain GAGVSQTPSNKVTEKGKYVELRCDPISGHTALYWYRQSLGQGPEFLIYFQGTGAADDSGLPNDRFFAVRPEGSVSTLKIQRTERGDSAVYLCASSQQFNSPLHFGNGTRLTVT.

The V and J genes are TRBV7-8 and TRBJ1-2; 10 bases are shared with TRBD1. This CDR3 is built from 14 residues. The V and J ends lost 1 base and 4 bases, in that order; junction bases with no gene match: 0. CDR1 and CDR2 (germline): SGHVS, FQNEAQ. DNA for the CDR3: TGTGCCAGCAGCTTAGGGACAGGGGGCTATGGCTACACCTTC. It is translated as CASSLGTGGYGYTF.

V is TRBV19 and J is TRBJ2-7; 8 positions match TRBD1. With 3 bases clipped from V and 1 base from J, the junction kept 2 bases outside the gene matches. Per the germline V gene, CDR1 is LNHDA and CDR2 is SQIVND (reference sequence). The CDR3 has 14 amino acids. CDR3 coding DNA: TGTGCCAGTAGTATCGACAGGGGTTCCTACGAGCAGTACTTC. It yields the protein CASSIDRGSYEQYF. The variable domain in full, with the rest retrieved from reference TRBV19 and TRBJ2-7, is DGGITQSPKYLFRKEGQNVTLSCEQNLNHDAMYWYRQDPGQGLRLIYYSQIVNDFQKGDIAEGYSVSREKKESFPLTVTSAQKNPTAFYLCASSIDRGSYEQYFGPGTRLTVT.

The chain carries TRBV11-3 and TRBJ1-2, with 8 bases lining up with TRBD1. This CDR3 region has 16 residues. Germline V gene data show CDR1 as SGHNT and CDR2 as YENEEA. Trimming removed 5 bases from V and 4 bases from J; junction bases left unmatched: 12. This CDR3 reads CASSLDRGGDVYGYTF. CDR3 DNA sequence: TGTGCCAGCAGCCTCGACAGGGGAGGGGACGTCTATGGCTACACCTTC.